This entry lists 27 T cell receptor beta chains sequenced from one sample in a study of blood T cell repertoires in COVID-19 (dated by TCRdb to 2020 to 2022). Library creation used the immunoSEQ multiplex PCR assay. TCRdb carries this immuneACCESS record with in-frame sequences only. Its versions omit some clonotypes, under half of them owing to an unresolved V gene in the studies checked, with the rest unexplained. Across this sample there are over 60,000 clones, with approximately 84% seen only once. The ten largest clones capture 9.5% to 13% of the sample. The sequenced material came from peripheral blood. These receptors originate from an older man with active or convalescent COVID-19.

The J gene is TRBJ1-2, the V gene TRBV4-1; 10 bases map to TRBD1. The junction had 8 bases not matched to a gene; V was cut back by 4 bases and J by 3 bases. CDR1 is MGHRA and CDR2 is YSYEKL in the germline V gene. There are 16 residues in the CDR3. This chain's CDR3 is CASSLNTGTGDYGYTF. CDR3 DNA: TGCGCCAGCAGCCTGAACACCGGGACAGGGGACTATGGCTACACCTTC.

The chain joins TRBV3-1 (or the pseudogene TRBV3-2) to TRBJ1-2, with TRBD1 identical over 8 bases. Germline values: CDR1 LGHDT, CDR2 YNNKEL (reference sequence). This CDR3 has 14 amino acids. V shed 4 bases and J 4 bases; nucleotides not matched to a gene: 5. Here the CDR3 DNA reads TGTGCCAGCAGCCTTCAACAGGGGGTCTATGGCTACACCTTC. Protein: CASSLQQGVYGYTF.

This chain uses TRBV30 with TRBJ2-5, with D maybe TRBD2 (5 bases). Germline CDR1 GTSNPN, CDR2 SVGIG (reference sequence). This CDR3 has 14 amino acids. V was clipped by 3 bases and J by 1 base, with 12 bases between them. The CDR3 protein is CAWRKSGFQETQYF. DNA for the CDR3: TGTGCCTGGAGGAAATCGGGGTTCCAAGAGACCCAGTACTTC.

V and J are TRBV7-3 and TRBJ2-3, with D maybe TRBD2 (5 bases). CDR3 length: 14 amino acids. Germline loops: CDR1 SGHTA, CDR2 FQGTGA. V was cut by 2 bases and J by 0 bases, with 6 bases left in between. The CDR3 DNA is TGTGCCAGCAGCTTACAGCGGAGCACAGATACGCAGTATTTT. Residues: CASSLQRSTDTQYF.

The chain uses TRBV28 and TRBJ1-2, with D maybe TRBD1 (6 bases). The CDR3 totals 12 residues. The germline V gene has CDR1 MDHEN and CDR2 SYDVKM. Trimming shortened V by 7 bases and J by 6 bases, and 12 bases separated the two germline ends. The CDR3 is CASIPDRNGYTF. The DNA of the CDR3 is TGTGCCAGCATTCCCGACAGGAATGGCTACACCTTC.

The rearrangement joins TRBV19 to TRBJ1-5; D gene unclear. The germline gives CDR1 LNHDA, CDR2 SQIVND (reference sequence). The CDR3 runs to 13 residues. Trimming left V 9 bases short and J 0 bases short, with 9 bases between. The CDR3 loop is CASREYSNQPQHF. The CDR3 nucleotides read TGTGCCAGCCGGGAGTATAGCAATCAGCCCCAGCATTTT.

This chain links TRBV29-1 with TRBJ2-4; D might be TRBD1 (5 bases). V was clipped by 4 bases and J by 7 bases, with 11 bases between them. Germline CDR1 reads SQVTM; CDR2 reads ANQGSEA. CDR3 size: 12 residues. CDR3 sequence (DNA): TGCAGCGTTGCGGAAGGGGTGAACATTCAGTACTTC. It translates to CSVAEGVNIQYF.

This rearrangement joins TRBV25-1 to TRBJ1-4, with 10 nucleotides matching TRBD1. The CDR3 spans 15 residues. The V gene's germline CDR1 is MGHDK and CDR2 SYGVNS. V lost 3 bases, J lost 10 bases, and 8 bases stayed unmatched. The CDR3 spells CASSETTGGAGKLFF. CDR3 coding DNA: TGTGCCAGCAGTGAGACGACAGGGGGCGCGGGAAAACTGTTTTTT.

The chain joins TRBV6-5 to TRBJ1-5; 7 bases are a match to TRBD1. CDR3 size: 14 residues. Looked up from germline, CDR1 is MNHEY and CDR2 is SVGAGI. With 7 bases clipped from V and 3 bases from J, the junction kept 6 bases outside the gene matches. CDR3 amino acids: CASTTGAPNQPQHF. The CDR3, as DNA: TGTGCCAGCACCACAGGGGCTCCCAATCAGCCCCAGCATTTT.

The gene calls are TRBV5-4 and TRBJ2-7; TRBD2 matches at 12 bases. V lost 0 bases to trimming and J lost 0 bases; unmatched junction nucleotides: 7. The CDR3 sequence is 18 residues long. Germline V CDR1 and CDR2: SGHNT, YYREEE (reference sequence). The CDR3 loop reads CASSLAGGTSGLSYEQYF. CDR3 DNA: TGTGCCAGCAGCTTGGCCGGGGGGACTAGCGGGCTCTCCTACGAGCAGTACTTC.

This clone came up a few times. V is TRBV7-9 and J is TRBJ2-1, with D possibly being TRBD1 (6 bases). The CDR3 sequence is 14 residues long. V lost 6 bases and J lost 4, with 13 bases in between. Germline V CDR1 and CDR2: SEHNR, FQNEAQ (reference sequence). CDR3: CASRPGVEYNEQFF. The CDR3 DNA follows: TGTGCCAGCAGGCCAGGGGTAGAGTACAATGAGCAGTTCTTC.

Turning to this clone: A read error may account for a junction end that differs from germline. J is TRBJ1-2 and V is TRBV5-1; weak D call: TRBD1 (5 bases). CDR3 length equals 15 residues. CDR1 is SGHRS and CDR2 is YFSETQ in the germline V gene. CDR3 in DNA: TGCGCCAGCAACTTGCACGGGGGGTCTAACTATGGCTACACCTTC. Its translation is CASNLHGGSNYGYTF.

The count of this clone is one. The rearrangement joins TRBV7-2 to TRBJ2-1; 11 bases fit TRBD2. J lost 10 bases, V lost 1 base, and 6 bases had no gene match. Per germline, CDR1 SGHTA and CDR2 FQGNSA. The CDR3 covers 15 residues. CDR3 DNA: TGTGCCAGCAGCTTAGATGTAGCGGGAGGGCGGGAGCAGTTCTTC. Its protein product is CASSLDVAGGREQFF.

V and J are TRBV6-5 and TRBJ1-2; a weak D match, TRBD1 (5 bases). Between the trimmed V and J ends, which lost 5 bases and 7 bases, there was a span of 17 bases. Germline V gene sequence: CDR1 MNHEY, CDR2 SVGAGI. The CDR3 is made up of 14 amino acids. The CDR3 DNA follows: TGTGCCAGCAGTACCCCGGGACGGGGGATTGGCTACACCTTC. Protein product: CASSTPGRGIGYTF.

The chain employs TRBV6-5 and TRBJ1-5; D is unresolved. Per the germline V gene, CDR1 is MNHEY and CDR2 is SVGAGI. V lost 6 bases and J lost 6, with 12 bases in between. This CDR3 region has 13 residues. CDR3 region: CASRTENFQPQHF. DNA for the CDR3: TGTGCCAGCAGAACAGAGAATTTTCAGCCCCAGCATTTT.

This chain connects TRBV7-9 to TRBJ2-3, with D possibly matching TRBD2 (6 bases). V lost 3 bases and J 2 bases, leaving 12 bases between the germline ends. The CDR3 loop spans 15 amino acids. In germline, CDR1 is SEHNR, CDR2 FQNEAQ (reference sequence). The CDR3 here is CASSFGLAHTDTQYF. CDR3 nucleotides: TGTGCCAGCAGCTTCGGGCTAGCGCACACAGATACGCAGTATTTT.

CDR3 sequence: CAISARGRASNQGSYNEQFF. The CDR3 DNA sequence: TGTGCCATCAGTGCACGCGGGAGGGCTTCAAATCAGGGTTCCTACAATGAGCAGTTCTTC. This chain joins TRBV10-3 and TRBJ2-1, with TRBD2 matching 9 bases. CDR1 is ENHRY, CDR2 SYGVKD, per germline. The J segment lost 1 base and the V segment lost 4 bases, leaving 17 bases of the junction unmatched. The CDR3 has 20 residues.

This chain uses TRBV6-5 with TRBJ2-7; TRBD1 matches 10 bases. Trimming at V came to 6 bases and at J to 2 bases, leaving 4 bases not matched to a gene. CDR3 length equals 14 residues. The germline gives CDR1 MNHEY, CDR2 SVGAGI. The CDR3 bases are TGTGCCAGCAGACCCGGGACAGGGGCCTACGAGCAGTACTTC. Its translation: CASRPGTGAYEQYF.

The chain joins TRBV2 to TRBJ1-4; D is ambiguous. Germline loops: CDR1 SNHLY, CDR2 FYNNEI. The V and J ends lost 6 bases and 7 bases respectively, with 12 bases between them. CDR3 length equals 13 residues. CDR3: CASRRSLGEKLFF. CDR3 in DNA: TGTGCCAGCAGGAGGTCACTGGGTGAAAAACTGTTTTTT.

This clone was recorded a few times. This chain links TRBV28 with TRBJ1-5; 9 nucleotides match TRBD1. CDR1 is MDHEN and CDR2 is SYDVKM in the germline V gene. The CDR3 consists of 16 residues. V was pared by 6 bases and J by 4 bases, with 10 bases of the junction left unmatched. The CDR3 protein is CASSRGQGQPNQPQHF. DNA of the CDR3: TGTGCCAGCAGCCGTGGACAGGGGCAGCCAAATCAGCCCCAGCATTTT.

This clone occurred once. The chain is built from TRBV30 and TRBJ1-3; possible D gene TRBD1, 6 bases. The CDR3 runs 11 residues. Germline V gives CDR1 GTSNPN, CDR2 SVGIG (reference sequence). Trimming took 5 bases from V and 4 from J, leaving 6 bases between them. CDR3 nucleotides: TGTGCCTGGGGACAGGGAAACACCATATATTTT. The encoded protein is CAWGQGNTIYF.

This clone was seen a handful of times. V usage is TRBV19 and J usage is TRBJ2-7; a weak D match, TRBD1 (5 bases). This CDR3 comprises 13 residues. From germline, CDR1 is LNHDA and CDR2 SQIVND (reference sequence). The V end was cut by 5 bases, the J end by 5 bases, with 13 bases between. CDR3: CASSRKGADEQYF. As DNA, the CDR3 is TGTGCCAGTAGTCGGAAAGGGGCGGACGAGCAGTACTTC.

This clone was counted once. The chain carries TRBV6-2 or TRBV6-3 and TRBJ2-4; a weak D match, TRBD1 (6 bases). Trimming shortened V by 0 bases and J by 1 base, and 16 bases separated the two germline ends. The V gene's germline CDR1 is MNHEY and CDR2 SVGEGT. The CDR3 totals 18 residues. The CDR3 loop reads CASSYSRTELRAKNIQYF. The CDR3 DNA is TGTGCCAGCAGTTACTCGAGGACAGAGCTAAGGGCCAAAAACATTCAGTACTTC.

The genes are TRBV20-1 and TRBJ2-7, with 16 nucleotides matching TRBD2. The V gene end was trimmed by 3 bases and the J gene end by 6 bases; junction bases not matched to a gene: 8. The CDR3 totals 16 residues. The germline V gene has CDR1 DFQATT and CDR2 SNEGSKA (reference sequence). CDR3 DNA sequence: TGCAGTGCTAGTGGGACTAGCGGGAGGGCCCGTTTCGAGCAGTACTTC. Translation gives CSASGTSGRARFEQYF.

This clone was detected only a few times. This CDR3 reads CASSPQAGPYYGYTF. DNA for the CDR3: TGTGCCAGCTCACCCCAGGCGGGTCCGTACTATGGCTACACCTTC. V usage is TRBV18 and J usage is TRBJ1-2, with D unclear. V was trimmed by 3 bases and J by 3 bases, leaving 14 bases between them. The germline CDR1 and CDR2 sequences are KGHSH and LQKENI. This CDR3 has 15 amino acids.

V gene TRBV6-6 combines with J gene TRBJ1-6; 9 bases match TRBD1. V was pared by 8 bases and J by 1 base, with 6 bases of the junction left unmatched. This CDR3 spans 16 amino acids. The germline gives CDR1 MNHNY, CDR2 SVGAGI (reference sequence). This chain's CDR3 is CASGTGLSSYNSPLHF. In nucleotides, the CDR3 is TGTGCCAGCGGGACAGGGTTGTCTTCCTATAATTCACCCCTCCACTTT.

The gene calls are TRBV9 and TRBJ1-2; TRBD1 matches at 7 bases. J lost 8 bases, V lost 4 bases, and 8 bases had no gene match. Per germline, CDR1 SGDLS and CDR2 YYNGEE. CDR3 length equals 13 residues. The CDR3 coding sequence is TGTGCCAGCAGCCGTACAGGGGCGGGAGGCTACACCTTC. It translates to CASSRTGAGGYTF. The variable domain in full, with the rest retrieved from reference TRBV9 and TRBJ1-2, is DSGVTQTPKHLITATGQRVTLRCSPRSGDLSVYWYQQSLDQGLQFLIQYYNGEERAKGNILERFSAQQFPDLHSELNLSSLELGDSALYFCASSRTGAGGYTFGSGTRLTVV.